The 15 T cell receptor beta chains below come from one sample, sequenced in a study of blood T cell repertoires in COVID-19. Produced via immunoSEQ multiplex PCR; TCRdb's table is partial and in-frame only. The data show 200,000 to 250,000 clones, with about 84% seen just once and more than 9% held by the top ten. The sequenced sample consisted of peripheral blood. The receptors stem from an elderly man with acute or convalescent COVID-19.

The chain links TRBV7-2 to TRBJ1-5, with 8 bases lining up with TRBD1. CDR1 and CDR2 from the germline V gene are SGHTA and FQGNSA. The CDR3 runs to 15 residues. Trimming removed 3 bases from V and 2 bases from J; junction bases left unmatched: 3. The CDR3 nucleotides read TGTGCCAGCAGCTTCGACAGGGGTGGCAATCAGCCCCAGCATTTT. This codes for CASSFDRGGNQPQHF. The variable domain in full, with the rest retrieved from reference TRBV7-2 and TRBJ1-5, is GAGVSQSPSNKVTEKGKDVELRCDPISGHTALYWYRQSLGQGLEFLIYFQGNSAPDKSGLPSDRFSAERTGGSVSTLTIQRTQQEDSAVYLCASSFDRGGNQPQHFGDGTRLSIL.

V and J are TRBV2 and TRBJ1-5, with TRBD1 identical over 8 bases. The V gene's germline CDR1 is SNHLY and CDR2 FYNNEI. With 3 bases clipped from V and 9 bases from J, the junction kept 10 bases outside the gene matches. This CDR3 region has 15 residues. Here the CDR3 DNA reads TGTGCCAGCAGTGATCCGACAGGGGAGCGGATGCCCCAGCATTTT. It encodes CASSDPTGERMPQHF.

This rearrangement joins TRBV25-1 to TRBJ1-2, with a possible D match to TRBD1 (6 bases). This CDR3 has 14 amino acids. Trimming stripped 7 bases from V and 8 bases from J, with 20 bases between. CDR1 MGHDK and CDR2 SYGVNS come from the germline V gene. The CDR3 sequence: CASTSGTHGGGYTF. In DNA, the CDR3 is TGTGCCAGCACTTCCGGGACACACGGCGGGGGCTACACCTTC.

V usage is TRBV6-2 or TRBV6-3 and J usage is TRBJ2-7, with TRBD2 as a possible D gene (6 bases). Germline assignment: CDR1 MNHEY and CDR2 SVGEGT. V dropped 2 bases and J dropped 0 bases, with 17 bases sitting between them. The CDR3 has 17 residues. For the CDR3, the DNA is TGTGCCAGCAGTTACGCGGGATTAGTCCTCACCTCCTACGAGCAGTACTTC. It yields the protein CASSYAGLVLTSYEQYF.

In regard to this clone: Other DNA sequences of this sample code for an identical CDR3. The chain carries TRBV5-1 and TRBJ2-7; 8 bases are a match to TRBD1. CDR3 length: 13 residues. The V segment lost 2 bases and the J segment 6 bases; nucleotides outside the gene matches: 4. In germline, CDR1 is SGHRS, CDR2 YFSETQ. CDR3 protein: CASSLGQGGEQYF. For the CDR3, the DNA is TGCGCCAGCAGCTTAGGACAGGGAGGCGAGCAGTACTTC.

The J gene is TRBJ2-5, the V gene TRBV18; 8 bases match TRBD1. The CDR3 totals 14 residues. The germline V gene has CDR1 KGHSH and CDR2 LQKENI. With 4 bases clipped from V and 1 base from J, the junction kept 2 bases outside the gene matches. For the CDR3, the DNA is TGTGCCAGCTCACTCGACAGGGGCCAAGAGACCCAGTACTTC. The encoded protein is CASSLDRGQETQYF.

The V gene is TRBV28, the J gene TRBJ1-2; 9 bases are a match to TRBD1. The CDR3 is made up of 15 amino acids. J gave up 4 bases and V 6 bases, and 9 bases lay outside the gene matches. Germline V gene sequence: CDR1 MDHEN, CDR2 SYDVKM. CDR3 amino acids: CASRSTGQGFYGYTF. CDR3 in DNA: TGTGCCAGCAGATCAACGGGACAGGGATTCTATGGCTACACCTTC.

This clone has more than one count but fewer than ten. The chain links TRBV23-1 to TRBJ1-5; possibly TRBD1 for D (5 bases). TRBV23-1 belongs to the ORF category, with a function that is uncertain. The CDR3 covers 13 residues. V was shortened by 7 bases and J by 7 bases, with 14 bases between the two germline ends. This CDR3 reads CASKVGWGQPQHF. DNA for the CDR3: TGCGCCAGCAAAGTAGGTTGGGGCCAGCCCCAGCATTTT.

The chain joins TRBV28 to TRBJ2-3; possibly TRBD1 for D (6 bases). V gave up 8 bases and J gave up 2 bases, with 20 bases separating them. Germline V gene lookup returns CDR1 MDHEN and CDR2 SYDVKM. This CDR3 region has 16 residues. For the CDR3, the DNA is TGTGCCAGCGACAAGGTGGACAGTATATTCACAGATACGCAGTATTTT. Protein sequence: CASDKVDSIFTDTQYF.

The J gene is TRBJ2-7, the V gene TRBV7-9, with D tentatively TRBD1 (6 bases). CDR3 length equals 14 residues. With 5 bases removed from V and 3 bases from J, the gap between germline ends came to 14 bases. Germline CDR1 is SEHNR and CDR2 is FQNEAQ (reference sequence). The CDR3 sequence is CASSPDGQYYEQYF. In DNA, the CDR3 is TGTGCCAGCAGCCCAGACGGACAGTACTACGAGCAGTACTTC.

This clone was observed a single time. V and J are TRBV27 and TRBJ1-1; tentative D call: TRBD1 (6 bases). The CDR3 runs 16 residues. The germline gives CDR1 MNHEY, CDR2 SMNVEV (reference sequence). Trimming took off 8 bases at V and 0 bases at J, with 19 bases between the two ends. This CDR3 reads CASLKGGGFMNTEAFF. For the CDR3, the DNA is TGTGCCAGCCTCAAGGGGGGGGGTTTCATGAACACTGAAGCTTTCTTT.

This clone was recorded a few times. The genes are TRBV10-3 and TRBJ1-6, with 7 positions matching TRBD1. V gave up 10 bases and J gave up 7 bases; unmatched junction bases: 7. Germline assignment: CDR1 ENHRY and CDR2 SYGVKD. The CDR3 runs 13 residues. The chain's CDR3 is CATGDRTNSPLHF. The CDR3 DNA follows: TGTGCCACCGGGGACAGAACAAATTCACCCCTCCACTTT.

The CDR3 DNA follows: TGTGCCAGCAGCTCCCACCCGGGTCAGCCCCAGCATTTT. Its protein is CASSSHPGQPQHF. The chain joins TRBV11-2 to TRBJ1-5; D gene unclear. Germline CDR1 is SGHAT and CDR2 is FQNNGV. The CDR3 runs 13 residues. Trimming removed 4 bases at V and 6 bases at J, with 10 bases between.

The chain is built from TRBV6-6 and TRBJ2-4; a possible D gene is TRBD1 (6 bases). CDR1 is MNHNY, CDR2 SVGAGI, per germline (reference sequence). This CDR3 is 15 amino acids long. V was cut by 6 bases and J by 9 bases, with 21 bases left in between. The CDR3 region has the DNA TGTGCCAGCAGGCCCGTGGGGACATCTCTCAGCATTCAGTACTTC. It is translated as CASRPVGTSLSIQYF.

The V and J genes are TRBV27 and TRBJ2-3; TRBD1 matches 8 bases. The CDR3 covers 14 residues. V lost 6 bases, J lost 2 bases, and 4 bases stayed unmatched. Germline V gene data show CDR1 as MNHEY and CDR2 as SMNVEV (reference sequence). CDR3 residues: CASRTGVFTDTQYF. The CDR3 DNA reads TGTGCCAGCAGGACAGGGGTCTTCACAGATACGCAGTATTTT.